This T cell receptor (beta chain) was identified in a study of radiotherapy plus CTLA-4 blockade in lung cancer (dated by TCRdb to about 2018). With regard to the full study: Among enrolled patients, 15% to 20% had an objective response and approximately 30% reached disease control.

General study outcomes and caveats: After treatment with radiotherapy and ipilimumab, TCR clones that originated in tumors expanded in peripheral blood. Early dynamic changes in blood T cell clones, together with increased serum interferon-beta after radiation, were reported as the strongest predictors of response.

A word on this clone: What antigen it recognizes has not been identified. No much larger clone exists at a distance of one base, and base qualities are not known.

The study tested focal radiation therapy combined with CTLA-4 blockade (ipilimumab) in patients with chemo-refractory metastatic non-small-cell lung cancer. Receptor libraries were prepared by the immunoSEQ multiplex PCR assay. Imported from immuneACCESS, the table was reduced by TCRdb to in-frame sequences with V and J called. These copies leave out some clones; in studies compared against another copy, an unresolved V gene accounts for under half, and the cause of the remainder is not known. The sample has about 40,000 clones on record, roughly 73% of them singletons. The ten largest account for around a quarter of the sample. Sample: peripheral blood, taken from a patient treated with radiotherapy plus ipilimumab. This clonotype was sampled from a human donor with non-small cell lung cancer that progressed on radiotherapy plus ipilimumab.

At the DNA level, the sequence is TGTGCCAGTAGTGCCGGGACAGGGAATTCACCCCTCCACTTT. Its protein reads: CASSAGTGNSPLHF. The rearrangement joined TRBV19 to TRBJ1-6; TRBD1 agrees with 9 junctional bases. Taken from the germline V gene (reference sequence), the CDR1 and CDR2 loops are LNHDA and SQIVND. The CDR3 has 14 amino acids, counting the end cysteine and phenylalanine. Of the read, only the CDR3 DNA is kept; its 42 bases are in frame from base 1. At the junction V is shortened by 5 bases and J by 7 bases; bases outside the gene matches: 3.